Described below is a single T cell receptor beta chain sequence and its context. Its antigen is not identified. Method: immunoSEQ multiplex PCR; TCRdb's copy keeps in-frame clones and lacks some. The sample has about 120,000 clones, about 87% seen once. This record belongs to a study of T cell responses to AZD1222 COVID-19 vaccine. General observations from the study: The CD4 TCRs associated with vaccination extended across spike and predominated at 160-218 and 743-854. Unmutated variant regions are reportedly targeted by nearly half of spike-specific TCRs. At baseline, seropositivity was found in only a handful of AZD1222 recipients.

Pooled together were second doses at about 4 or about 12 weeks. CDR3 size: 12 residues. Germline CDR1 reads MNHNY; CDR2 reads SVGAGI (reference sequence). The V end was cut by 7 bases, the J end by 7 bases, with 13 bases between. The sequence derives from an adult who received the AZD1222 COVID-19 vaccine. Specimen: peripheral blood, collected 28 days after the second AZD1222 dose. The V gene is TRBV6-6, the J gene TRBJ1-1, with D unclear. The CDR3 reads CASKASSVEAFF. For the CDR3, the DNA is TGTGCCAGCAAAGCGTCTTCTGTTGAAGCTTTCTTT.